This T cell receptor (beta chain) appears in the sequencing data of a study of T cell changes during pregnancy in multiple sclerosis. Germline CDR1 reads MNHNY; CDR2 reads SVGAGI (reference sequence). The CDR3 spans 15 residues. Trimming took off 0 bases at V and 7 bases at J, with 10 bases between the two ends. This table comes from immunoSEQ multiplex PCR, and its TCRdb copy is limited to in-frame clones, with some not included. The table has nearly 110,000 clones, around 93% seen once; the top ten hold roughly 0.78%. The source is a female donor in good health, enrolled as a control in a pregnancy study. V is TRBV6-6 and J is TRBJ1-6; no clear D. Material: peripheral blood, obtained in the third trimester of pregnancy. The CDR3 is CASSYSSAVNSPLHF. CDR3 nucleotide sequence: TGTGCCAGCAGTTACTCGAGTGCGGTGAATTCACCCCTCCACTTT.